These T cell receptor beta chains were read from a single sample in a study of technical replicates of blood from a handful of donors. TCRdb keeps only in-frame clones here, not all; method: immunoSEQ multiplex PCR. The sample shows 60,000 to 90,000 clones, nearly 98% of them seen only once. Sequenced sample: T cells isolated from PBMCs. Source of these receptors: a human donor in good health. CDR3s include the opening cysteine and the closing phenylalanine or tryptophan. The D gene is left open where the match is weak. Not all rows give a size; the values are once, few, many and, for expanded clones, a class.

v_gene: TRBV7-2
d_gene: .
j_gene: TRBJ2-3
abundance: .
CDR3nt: TGTGCCAGCAGCCTGTGGACAGTCACAGATACGCAGTATTTT
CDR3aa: CASSLWTVTDTQYF

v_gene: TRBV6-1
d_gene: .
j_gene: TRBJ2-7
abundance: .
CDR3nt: TGTGCCAGCAGGAACCCAAGGGGGGGCGAGCAGTACTTC
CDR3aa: CASRNPRGGEQYF

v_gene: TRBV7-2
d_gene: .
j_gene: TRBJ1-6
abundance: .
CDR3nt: TGTGCCAGCAGCTTAGCACTCAATTCACCCCTCCACTTT
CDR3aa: CASSLALNSPLHF

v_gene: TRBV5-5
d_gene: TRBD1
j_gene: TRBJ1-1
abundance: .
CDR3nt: TGTGCCAGCAGCCTGGGGACAGCGATGAACACTGAAGCTTTCTTT
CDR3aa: CASSLGTAMNTEAFF

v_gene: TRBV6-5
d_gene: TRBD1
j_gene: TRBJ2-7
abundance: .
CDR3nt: TGTGCCAGTGCGACGGGACAGATGAGCTACGAGCAGTACTTC
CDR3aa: CASATGQMSYEQYF

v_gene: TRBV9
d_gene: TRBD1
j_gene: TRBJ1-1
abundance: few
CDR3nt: TGTGCCAGCAGCGTCACAGGGGGCCTCAACACTGAAGCTTTCTTT
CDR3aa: CASSVTGGLNTEAFF

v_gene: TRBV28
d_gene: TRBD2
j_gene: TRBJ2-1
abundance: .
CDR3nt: TGTGCCAGCTATCCAGGGACTAGCAGCTACAATGAGCAGTTCTTC
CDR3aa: CASYPGTSSYNEQFF

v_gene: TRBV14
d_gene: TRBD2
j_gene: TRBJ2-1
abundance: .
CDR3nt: TGTGCCAGCAGCCAAGTGGGGAGGGGTGGGAATGAGCAGTTCTTC
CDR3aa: CASSQVGRGGNEQFF

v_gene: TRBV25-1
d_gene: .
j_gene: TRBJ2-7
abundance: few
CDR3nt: TGTGCCAGCAGTGACCTAGCCGTTTCCTACGAGCAGTACTTC
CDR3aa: CASSDLAVSYEQYF

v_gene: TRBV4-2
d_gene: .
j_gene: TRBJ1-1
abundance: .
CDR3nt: TGTGCCAGCAGCCAAGATCGGGGGGGCACTGAAGCTTTCTTT
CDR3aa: CASSQDRGGTEAFF

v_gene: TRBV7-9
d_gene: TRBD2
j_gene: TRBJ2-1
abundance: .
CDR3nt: TGTGCCAGCAGCTCACTGGGGACTAGCAGTGAGCAGTTCTTC
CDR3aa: CASSSLGTSSEQFF

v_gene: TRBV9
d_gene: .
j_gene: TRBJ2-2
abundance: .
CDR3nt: TGTGCCAGCAGCCAATCGAACACCGGGGAGCTGTTTTTT
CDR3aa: CASSQSNTGELFF

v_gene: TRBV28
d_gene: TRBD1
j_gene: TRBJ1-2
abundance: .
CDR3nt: TGTGCCAGCAGACGGGACAGCTATGGCTACACCTTC
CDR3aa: CASRRDSYGYTF

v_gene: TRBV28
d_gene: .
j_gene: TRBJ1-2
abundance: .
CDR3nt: TGTGCCAGCAGTTTCCCGTCTTTAGAGTGCACCTTC
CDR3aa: CASSFPSLECTF

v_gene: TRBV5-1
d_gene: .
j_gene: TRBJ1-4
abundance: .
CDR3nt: TGCGCCAGCAACCCCGGGGGGCCTACTAATGAAAAACTGTTTTTT
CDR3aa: CASNPGGPTNEKLFF

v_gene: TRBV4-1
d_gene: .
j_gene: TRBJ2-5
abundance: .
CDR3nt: TGCGCCAGCAGCCAAGACTTTCAAGAGACCCAGTACTTC
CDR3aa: CASSQDFQETQYF

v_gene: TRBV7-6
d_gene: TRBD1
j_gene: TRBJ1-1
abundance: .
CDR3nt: TGTGCCAGCAGCTTAGGGGACAGGGGTGAAGCTTTCTTT
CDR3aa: CASSLGDRGEAFF

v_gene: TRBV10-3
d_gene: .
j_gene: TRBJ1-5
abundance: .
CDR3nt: TGTGCCATCAGTGAAGCAGGTCAGCCCCAGCATTTT
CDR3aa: CAISEAGQPQHF

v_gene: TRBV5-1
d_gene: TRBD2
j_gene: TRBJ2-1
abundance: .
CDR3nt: TGCGCCAGCAGCTTGAATAGTGCGGGGGAGGGTGAGCAGTTCTTC
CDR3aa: CASSLNSAGEGEQFF

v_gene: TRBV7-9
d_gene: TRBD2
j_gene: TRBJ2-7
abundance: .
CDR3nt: TGTGCCAGCAGCTTATTACTAGCGGGAGTCTCATTTCGGGAGCAGTACTTC
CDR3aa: CASSLLLAGVSFREQYF

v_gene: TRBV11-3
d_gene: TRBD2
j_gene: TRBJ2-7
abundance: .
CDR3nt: TGTGCCAGCAGCAACACCGCCGTCGGGAGGTACGAGCAGTACTTC
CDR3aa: CASSNTAVGRYEQYF